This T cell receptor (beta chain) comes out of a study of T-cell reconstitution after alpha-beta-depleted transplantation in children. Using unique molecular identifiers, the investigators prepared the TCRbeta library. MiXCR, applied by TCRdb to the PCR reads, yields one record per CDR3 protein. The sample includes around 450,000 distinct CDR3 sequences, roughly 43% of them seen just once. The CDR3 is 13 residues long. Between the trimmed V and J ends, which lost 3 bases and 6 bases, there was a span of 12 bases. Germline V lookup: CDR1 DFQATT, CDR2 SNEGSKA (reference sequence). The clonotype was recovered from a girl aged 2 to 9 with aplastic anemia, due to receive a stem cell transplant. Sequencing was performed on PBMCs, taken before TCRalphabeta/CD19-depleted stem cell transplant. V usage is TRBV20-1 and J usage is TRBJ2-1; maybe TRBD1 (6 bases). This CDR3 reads CSASRGRVNEQFF. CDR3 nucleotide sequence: TGCAGTGCTAGTAGGGGGAGAGTCAATGAGCAGTTCTTC.